The text below deals with one T cell receptor beta chain. Trimming took 3 bases from V and 5 from J, leaving 11 bases between them. The germline V gene encodes CDR1 SGHTA and CDR2 FQGNSA. This CDR3 is 13 amino acids long. TCRdb re-derived calls from the RT-PCR reads in MiXCR, one entry per CDR3 protein. The sample comprises about 680,000 distinct CDR3 sequences, more than 13% of which are singletons, and around 3.3% rests with the top ten. This receptor was identified in a female donor in good health, serving as a healthy control. Material for sequencing was memory CD4+ T cells from blood. V gene TRBV7-2 combines with J gene TRBJ2-7; no clear D. This chain's CDR3 is CASSFLSRHEQYF. In nucleotides, the CDR3 is TGTGCCAGCAGCTTCTTATCCCGACACGAGCAGTACTTC.